Below, one T cell receptor beta chain is given with its context. TCRdb keeps only in-frame clones here, not all; method: immunoSEQ multiplex PCR. The sample has some 240,000 clones, around 84% seen once; the top ten hold roughly 4%. Germline assignment: CDR1 SGHTA and CDR2 FQGNSA. The CDR3 is 14 residues long. With 4 bases removed from V and 10 bases from J, the gap between germline ends came to 19 bases. This specimen comes from a study of blood T cell repertoires in COVID-19. Study context: Samples taken during acute and convalescent COVID-19 were collected in the United States, Italy and Spain.

Material for sequencing was PBMCs or T cells enriched from blood (not recorded which). The genes are TRBV7-2 and TRBJ1-1; D not resolved. This sequence originates from a man in his thirties or forties with acute COVID-19. CDR3 region: CASSSYPLYGGAFF. CDR3 coding DNA: TGTGCCAGCAGCTCCTACCCCCTTTACGGTGGAGCTTTCTTT.